This T cell receptor (beta chain) was documented in a study of T cells in Graves' hyperthyroidism and ophthalmopathy. The CDR3 runs to 13 residues. Trimming stripped 3 bases from V and 1 base from J, with 6 bases between. Amplified TCR beta CDR3 regions came from RNA transcripts. During a first-round RT-PCR of the TCR CDR3, the HTBI primer set was used. TCRdb redid the calling of the multiplex PCR reads with MiXCR, one entry per CDR3 protein. Of about 700,000 distinct CDR3 sequences in the sample, less than 45% were seen once. Findings and caveats of the study: Onset of ophthalmopathy came a median roughly 6.5 months after the model predicted it.

Many counts were recorded for this clonotype. Its antigen remains unidentified. Diagnostic assessment was based on clinical symptoms, serum thyroxine and TRAb, thyroid ultrasound and orbital computed tomography. This rearrangement joins TRBV12-3 or TRBV12-4 to TRBJ1-1, with D unresolved. This TCR was sampled from an adult man with Graves' disease, either hyperthyroidism or ophthalmopathy (not recorded which). Sequences were obtained from peripheral blood or thyroid tissue (not recorded which). The CDR3 DNA is TGTGCCAGCAGTTTCACAGAGAACACTGAAGCTTTCTTT. Its translation: CASSFTENTEAFF.